The 25 T cell receptor beta chains reported below all come from one sample, sequenced in a study of neurological immune-mediated disorders. This sample's time point: longitudinal time-point 1 (baseline). MiXCR, applied by TCRdb to the 5' RACE reads, yields one record per CDR3 protein. The data contain tens of thousands of distinct CDR3 sequences, about 10% of them singletons. Sequencing was carried out using PBMCs. Receptor source: a male donor with HTLV-1-associated myelopathy (HAM/TSP).

This chain connects TRBV5-6 to TRBJ1-2; D gene unclear. The germline V gene encodes CDR1 SGHDT and CDR2 YYEEEE. This CDR3 has 16 residues. Trimming stripped 1 base from V and 3 bases from J, with 16 bases between. The CDR3 DNA sequence: TGTGCCAGCAGCTTGTTCTGGGAGGGTCGGGACTATGGCTACACCTTC. It codes for CASSLFWEGRDYGYTF.

This clonotype has at least ten counts. The J gene is TRBJ2-3, the V gene TRBV18; D is undetermined. Per germline, CDR1 KGHSH and CDR2 LQKENI. Trimming left V 3 bases short and J 1 base short, with 8 bases between. This CDR3 is built from 14 residues. Here the CDR3 reads CASSPQTRTDTQYF. As DNA, the CDR3 is TGTGCCAGCTCACCCCAGACACGCACAGATACGCAGTATTTT.

This clonotype was found many times. The chain joins TRBV5-1 to TRBJ2-2; 10 bases agree with TRBD1. The trim removed 4 bases at V and 7 bases at J, leaving 7 bases unmatched. Germline assignment: CDR1 SGHRS and CDR2 YFSETQ. The CDR3 extends over 15 amino acids. CDR3 sequence: CASSPRQGAGGELFF. Here the CDR3 DNA reads TGCGCCAGCAGCCCCCGACAGGGGGCCGGCGGGGAGCTGTTTTTT.

This rearrangement joins TRBV5-1 to TRBJ2-1; D is unresolved. This CDR3 has 13 residues. V was shortened by 6 bases and J by 7 bases, with 14 bases between the two germline ends. The germline V gene encodes CDR1 SGHRS and CDR2 YFSETQ. The CDR3 protein is CASKLLSQNEQFF. The CDR3 region has the DNA TGCGCCAGCAAACTCTTAAGCCAGAATGAGCAGTTCTTC.

In this sample, this clonotype turned up many times. The chain recombines TRBV12-3 or TRBV12-4 with TRBJ1-6; D call uncertain. This CDR3 comprises 15 residues. With 2 bases removed from V and 8 bases from J, the gap between germline ends came to 13 bases. The CDR3 bases are TGTGCCAGCAGTTTATTAGTAAGAGGCGATTCACCCCTCCACTTT. Protein product: CASSLLVRGDSPLHF.

This clonotype was counted only a few times. The chain has TRBV29-1 and TRBJ2-7; D is unresolved. CDR1 and CDR2 (germline): SQVTM, ANQGSEA. The germline V and J ends were trimmed by 3 bases and 2 bases, with 11 bases remaining between them. The CDR3 contains 13 residues. The DNA of the CDR3 is TGCAGCGTTGAGGGTGGCGAAACCTACGAGCAGTACTTC. Translation: CSVEGGETYEQYF.

This clonotype has a count of ten or more. V gene TRBV5-1 combines with J gene TRBJ1-3; TRBD1 agrees at 8 bases. This CDR3 comprises 17 residues. CDR1 SGHRS and CDR2 YFSETQ come from the germline V gene. With 4 bases clipped from V and 0 bases from J, the junction kept 9 bases outside the gene matches. For the CDR3, the DNA is TGCGCCAGCAGCCATGGGACAGGCGATTTCTCTGGAAACACCATATATTTT. Its translation: CASSHGTGDFSGNTIYF.

V gene TRBV11-3 combines with J gene TRBJ2-1; TRBD2 matches 13 bases. J was trimmed by 7 bases and V by 1 base; bases with no gene match: 4. This CDR3 is built from 16 residues. Per the germline V gene, CDR1 is SGHNT and CDR2 is YENEEA. The CDR3 spells CASSLGGLAGVNEQFF. The CDR3 nucleotides read TGTGCCAGCAGCTTAGGAGGACTAGCGGGGGTAAATGAGCAGTTCTTC.

This clonotype was recorded at least ten times. The chain recombines TRBV27 with TRBJ1-6, with TRBD1 as a possible D gene (5 bases). This CDR3 spans 13 amino acids. Germline assignment: CDR1 MNHEY and CDR2 SMNVEV (reference sequence). Trimming stripped 0 bases from V and 19 bases from J, with 16 bases between. The CDR3 spells CASSLSGRKGIHF. For the CDR3, the DNA is TGTGCCAGCAGTTTATCGGGGCGGAAGGGGATTCACTTT.

This clonotype was counted many times. The chain is built from TRBV5-6 and TRBJ2-3; 8 bases map to TRBD1. Germline V gives CDR1 SGHDT, CDR2 YYEEEE. The junction had 4 bases not matched to a gene; V was cut back by 0 bases and J by 4 bases. The CDR3 covers 15 residues. The CDR3 reads CASSLGSGGADTQYF. DNA of the CDR3: TGTGCCAGCAGCTTGGGGTCAGGGGGCGCAGATACGCAGTATTTT.

This clonotype was detected ten times or more. The rearrangement links TRBV5-1 to TRBJ2-3; 8 bases match TRBD2. V was clipped by 7 bases and J by 4 bases; unmatched bases: 8. In germline, CDR1 is SGHRS, CDR2 YFSETQ. This CDR3 has 14 residues. The CDR3 region is CASLGLAESDTQYF. DNA of the CDR3: TGCGCCAGCCTCGGACTAGCAGAGTCAGATACGCAGTATTTT.

This clonotype has ten or more counts. The CDR3 spells CASSLEGGSGNTIYF. For the CDR3, the DNA is TGCGCCAGCAGCTTGGAGGGCGGTTCTGGAAACACCATATATTTT. The rearrangement links TRBV5-1 to TRBJ1-3; D remains ambiguous. The CDR3 extends over 15 amino acids. Germline V CDR1 and CDR2: SGHRS, YFSETQ. Trimming removed 0 bases at V and 1 base at J, with 8 bases between. The complete variable domain, with remaining parts taken from reference TRBV5-1 and TRBJ1-3, reads KAGVTQTPRYLIKTRGQQVTLSCSPISGHRSVSWYQQTPGQGLQFLFEYFSETQRNKGNFPGRFSGRQFSNSRSEMNVSTLELGDSALYLCASSLEGGSGNTIYFGEGSWLTVV.

This clonotype was detected ten times or more. The chain has TRBV29-1 and TRBJ1-2; D is ambiguous. V was pared by 6 bases and J by 4 bases, with 15 bases between. This CDR3 spans 13 amino acids. Germline CDR1 reads SQVTM; CDR2 reads ANQGSEA. DNA of the CDR3: TGCAGCGTCGAGGTTGGGCAGATCTATGGCTACACCTTC. Translating gives CSVEVGQIYGYTF.

At least ten counts were recorded for this clonotype. The chain combines TRBV20-1 with TRBJ1-1; D perhaps matches TRBD1 (6 bases). The germline CDR1 and CDR2 sequences are DFQATT and SNEGSKA (reference sequence). The CDR3 extends over 12 amino acids. V lost 6 bases to trimming and J lost 0 bases, with 8 bases between them. The CDR3 protein is CSARTVNTEAFF. The CDR3 region has the DNA TGCAGTGCAAGGACAGTGAACACTGAAGCTTTCTTT.

This clonotype was observed at least ten times. The chain couples TRBV7-2 to TRBJ2-1; possibly TRBD1 for D (5 bases). Germline assignment: CDR1 SGHTA and CDR2 FQGNSA. CDR3 length: 13 amino acids. Trimming removed 2 bases from V and 7 bases from J, with 9 bases in between. This CDR3 reads CASSLLQANEQFF. CDR3 coding DNA: TGTGCCAGCAGCTTATTACAGGCAAATGAGCAGTTCTTC.

This clonotype was observed many times. CDR3 sequence reads: CASSPPGYQPQHF. CDR3 in DNA: TGTGCCAGCAGTCCCCCGGGGTATCAGCCCCAGCATTTT. The chain combines TRBV28 with TRBJ1-5; D is ambiguous. From germline, CDR1 is MDHEN and CDR2 SYDVKM. Trimming removed 5 bases from V and 5 bases from J, with 10 bases in between. This CDR3 has 13 residues. The full variable domain, its missing parts supplied by reference TRBV28 and TRBJ1-5, is DVKVTQSSRYLVKRTGEKVFLECVQDMDHENMFWYRQDPGLGLRLIYFSYDVKMKEKGDIPEGYSVSREKKERFSLILESASTNQTSMYLCASSPPGYQPQHFGDGTRLSIL.

This clonotype was picked up many times. This chain uses TRBV5-5 with TRBJ2-1; the match to TRBD2 covers 8 bases. Germline V gene data show CDR1 as SGHKS and CDR2 as YYEKEE (reference sequence). The CDR3 length is 15 residues. With V trimmed by 1 base and J by 0 bases, 0 bases remained unmatched. The CDR3 reads CASSLTSGSYNEQFF. The CDR3 nucleotides read TGTGCCAGCAGCTTGACTAGCGGCTCCTACAATGAGCAGTTCTTC.

There are many counts of this clonotype. The chain combines TRBV4-3 with TRBJ2-2; D call uncertain. Germline V gives CDR1 LGHNA, CDR2 YSLEER. This CDR3 contains 15 residues. Trimming pared 0 bases from V and 6 bases from J, leaving 11 bases between. As DNA, the CDR3 is TGCGCCAGCAGCCAAGATCGCTTAGTCGCCGGGGAGCTGTTTTTT. Translating it yields CASSQDRLVAGELFF.

This clonotype was observed many times. The V gene is TRBV18, the J gene TRBJ1-1, with D unclear. The CDR3 loop spans 12 amino acids. Trimming shortened V by 8 bases and J by 4 bases, and 11 bases separated the two germline ends. Germline V gives CDR1 KGHSH, CDR2 LQKENI. CDR3 sequence reads: CASNSQRTEAFF. As DNA, the CDR3 is TGTGCCAGCAACTCACAGCGCACTGAAGCTTTCTTT.

Ten or more counts support this clonotype. The CDR3 sequence is CASSGVVRASNTGELFF. The CDR3, as DNA: TGTGCCAGCAGTGGAGTCGTCAGGGCCTCAAACACCGGGGAGCTGTTTTTT. This sequence joins TRBV25-1 and TRBJ2-2, with a possible D match to TRBD1 (5 bases). V lost 4 bases to trimming and J lost 2 bases, with 17 bases between them. Germline CDR1 and CDR2: MGHDK and SYGVNS. This CDR3 has 17 residues.

This clonotype was counted ten times or more. V usage is TRBV5-1 and J usage is TRBJ1-2; maybe TRBD1 (6 bases). V was trimmed by 4 bases and J by 3 bases, leaving 16 bases between them. Germline CDR1 reads SGHRS; CDR2 reads YFSETQ. The CDR3 is 15 amino acids. Here the CDR3 reads CASSPRGGHDYGYTF. DNA of the CDR3: TGCGCCAGCAGCCCCCGGGGGGGACACGACTATGGCTACACCTTC.

This clonotype was seen ten or more times. This chain links TRBV5-1 with TRBJ2-1, with D hard to call. The germline V and J ends were trimmed by 0 bases and 3 bases, with 7 bases remaining between them. This CDR3 region has 14 residues. Germline loops: CDR1 SGHRS, CDR2 YFSETQ. CDR3 sequence (DNA): TGCGCCAGCAGCTTGGACAGCCTCTACAATGAGCAGTTCTTC. Its translation: CASSLDSLYNEQFF.

Many counts were recorded for this clonotype. CDR3 sequence: CSVTGTGEEGNYGYTF. CDR3 coding DNA: TGCAGCGTGACCGGGACAGGGGAAGAGGGTAACTATGGCTACACCTTC. V is TRBV29-1 and J is TRBJ1-2, with 10 bases fitting TRBD1. This CDR3 contains 16 residues. V dropped 6 bases and J dropped 1; count of bases not matched to a gene: 11. Germline CDR1 reads SQVTM; CDR2 reads ANQGSEA.

This clonotype was observed many times. The chain employs TRBV5-1 and TRBJ1-3; 7 nucleotides agree with TRBD1. V lost 0 bases, J lost 6 bases, and 3 bases stayed unmatched. This CDR3 has 14 residues. From germline, CDR1 is SGHRS and CDR2 YFSETQ. The CDR3: CASSLGQGENTIYF. The CDR3 DNA sequence: TGCGCCAGCAGCTTGGGACAGGGAGAAAACACCATATATTTT.

This clonotype was counted many times. The rearrangement joins TRBV7-9 to TRBJ2-7; 7 bases align to TRBD1. The junction had 17 bases not matched to a gene; V was cut back by 4 bases and J by 5 bases. This CDR3 contains 17 residues. Germline assignment: CDR1 SEHNR and CDR2 FQNEAQ (reference sequence). The CDR3 here is CASSSWSRGQYGHEQYF. The CDR3 DNA is TGTGCCAGCAGCTCCTGGAGTAGGGGACAGTACGGGCACGAGCAGTACTTC.